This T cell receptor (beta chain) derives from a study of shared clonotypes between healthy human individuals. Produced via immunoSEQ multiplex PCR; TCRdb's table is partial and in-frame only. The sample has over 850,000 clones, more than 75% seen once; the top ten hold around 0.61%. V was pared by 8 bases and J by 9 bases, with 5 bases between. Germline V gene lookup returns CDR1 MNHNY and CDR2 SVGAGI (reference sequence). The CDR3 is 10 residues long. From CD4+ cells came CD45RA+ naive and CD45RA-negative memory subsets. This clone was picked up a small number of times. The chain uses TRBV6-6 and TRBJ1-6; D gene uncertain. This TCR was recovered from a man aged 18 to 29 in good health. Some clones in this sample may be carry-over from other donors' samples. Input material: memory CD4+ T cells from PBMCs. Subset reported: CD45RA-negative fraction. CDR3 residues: CASGSSPLHF. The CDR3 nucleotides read TGTGCCAGCGGGAGTTCACCCCTCCACTTT.